This T cell receptor (beta chain) is drawn from a study of a mutant IDH1 vaccine in newly diagnosed glioma. Across the study: Following radiotherapy alone, or alongside temozolomide cycles, vaccination was started after an interval of 4-6 weeks. Treated patients comprised approximately 60% males and approximately 38% females, mean age 40.4 years.

This sample's time point: week 35, safety follow-up. Vaccination comprised doses that each held 300 ug of mutant IDH1 20-mer peptide, plus topical imiquimod. General study points: Altogether, 93.3% of patients exhibited vaccine-induced immune responses.

Sequencing was performed with immunoSEQ multiplex PCR; in TCRdb, only in-frame clones are kept and a portion is missing. Here the sample spans tens of thousands of clones, roughly 90% being singletons. As to this clone: Its antigen remains unknown.

After removal of 0 bases from V and 0 bases from J, the junction contained 1 base not matched to a gene. This CDR3 is built from 15 residues. Per the germline V gene, CDR1 is SGDLS and CDR2 is YYNGEE. Sequencing used PBMCs, obtained from a glioma patient whose treatment included an IDH1 peptide vaccine. The chain combines TRBV9 with TRBJ2-7; 9 bases fit TRBD2. This clonotype originated in a man between 40 and 49 years old with glioma. CDR3 residues: CASSVGGRASYEQYF. The DNA of the CDR3 is TGTGCCAGCAGCGTAGGCGGGAGGGCCTCCTACGAGCAGTACTTC.